The rows below give T cell receptor beta chains drawn from one sample of a study of response to subunit inactivated influenza vaccine. TCRdb fed the RT-PCR reads into MiXCR, producing one record per CDR3 protein. The sample consists of 150,000 or so distinct CDR3 sequences, roughly a tenth of them appearing once. Sample: non-naive T cells sorted from PBMCs, taken 45 days after vaccination. Every receptor here comes from a man between 45 and 60 years old who received an inactivated influenza vaccine. Both conserved end residues are part of each CDR3. The order of the fields is clone size, D gene, V gene, J gene, CDR3 length, CDR3 DNA, CDR3 protein. D genes are given only for firm matches. The size field is filled for only some rows; it gives once, few, many or a size class.

size: -
D: -
V: TRBV6-2/TRBV6-3
J: TRBJ1-4
length: 14
DNA: TGTGCCAGCACCGACCGTCGGGCTAATGAAAAACTGTTTTTT
CDR3: CASTDRRANEKLFF

size: few
D: -
V: TRBV27
J: TRBJ2-5
length: 14
DNA: TGTGCCAGCAGTTTTTCAGGGGTCGGGGAGACCCAGTACTTC
CDR3: CASSFSGVGETQYF

size: -
D: -
V: TRBV2
J: TRBJ2-5
length: 12
DNA: TGTGCCAGCACTTTTCGCCAAGAGACCCAGTACTTC
CDR3: CASTFRQETQYF

size: -
D: -
V: TRBV27
J: TRBJ2-2
length: 15
DNA: TGTGCCAGCAGTTTATTTCCTCTGGGCACCGGGGAGCTGTTTTTT
CDR3: CASSLFPLGTGELFF

size: -
D: TRBD2
V: TRBV20-1
J: TRBJ2-7
length: 14
DNA: TGCAGTGCTGGTAGAAGCGGGGGGGCGGGAGAGCAGTACTTC
CDR3: CSAGRSGGAGEQYF

size: -
D: -
V: TRBV10-1
J: TRBJ2-6
length: 15
DNA: TGCGCCAGCAGTGACCCAGGCTCTGGGGCCAACGTCCTGACTTTC
CDR3: CASSDPGSGANVLTF

size: many
D: -
V: TRBV4-3
J: TRBJ1-1
length: 18
DNA: TGCGCCAGCAGCCACCGATGGGGTAAAGCGGCCGTGAACACTGAAGCTTTCTTT
CDR3: CASSHRWGKAAVNTEAFF

size: many
D: -
V: TRBV4-3
J: TRBJ2-5
length: 16
DNA: TGCGCCAGCAGCCAAGATGTTTCGGGGGCCGGATCGAACCAGTACTTC
CDR3: CASSQDVSGAGSNQYF

size: -
D: -
V: TRBV10-3
J: TRBJ1-1
length: 13
DNA: TGTGCCATCAGTCGGGGGGCAGGGACTGAAGCTTTCTTT
CDR3: CAISRGAGTEAFF

size: many
D: TRBD1
V: TRBV5-1
J: TRBJ1-2
length: 16
DNA: TGCGCCAGCAGCCCCGGGACAGCCTCTACTAACTATGGCTACACCTTC
CDR3: CASSPGTASTNYGYTF

size: few
D: -
V: TRBV9
J: TRBJ1-1
length: 15
DNA: TGTGCCAGCACCCGTAGGGAGGGTAGGTCAACTGAAGCTTTCTTT
CDR3: CASTRREGRSTEAFF

size: -
D: -
V: TRBV16
J: TRBJ2-7
length: 14
DNA: TGTGCCAGCAGCCAATCGTCGCTTCCCTACGAGCAGTACTTC
CDR3: CASSQSSLPYEQYF

size: many
D: -
V: TRBV5-6
J: TRBJ2-3
length: 16
DNA: TGTGCCAGCAGCTGGGAGACAGGTTCGCGGGCAGATACGCAGTATTTT
CDR3: CASSWETGSRADTQYF

size: few
D: TRBD1
V: TRBV11-2
J: TRBJ1-4
length: 15
DNA: TGTGCCAGCAGCTCGTACAGGGGGCGAAGGGAAAAACTGTTTTTT
CDR3: CASSSYRGRREKLFF

size: many
D: -
V: TRBV6-6
J: TRBJ2-7
length: 11
DNA: TGTGCCAGCAAGGGGAACTACGAGCAGTACTTC
CDR3: CASKGNYEQYF

size: -
D: -
V: TRBV9
J: TRBJ1-3
length: 14
DNA: TGTGCCAGCAGCGTAGATGCGGCTGGAAACACCATATATTTT
CDR3: CASSVDAAGNTIYF